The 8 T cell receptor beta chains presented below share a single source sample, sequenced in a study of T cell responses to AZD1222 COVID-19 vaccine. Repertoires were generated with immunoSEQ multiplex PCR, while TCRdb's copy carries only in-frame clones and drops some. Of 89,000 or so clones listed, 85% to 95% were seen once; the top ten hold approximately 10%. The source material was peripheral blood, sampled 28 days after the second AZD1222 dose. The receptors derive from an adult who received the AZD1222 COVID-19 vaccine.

The CDR3 sequence is CATSDGGSGRANEQFF. The CDR3 DNA sequence: TGTGCCACCAGTGACGGGGGTAGCGGGAGGGCTAATGAGCAGTTCTTC. V gene TRBV24-1 combines with J gene TRBJ2-1, with 11 positions matching TRBD2. The length of the CDR3 is 16 residues. J was trimmed by 7 bases and V by 4 bases; bases with no gene match: 8. The germline CDR1 and CDR2 sequences are KGHDR and SFDVKD.

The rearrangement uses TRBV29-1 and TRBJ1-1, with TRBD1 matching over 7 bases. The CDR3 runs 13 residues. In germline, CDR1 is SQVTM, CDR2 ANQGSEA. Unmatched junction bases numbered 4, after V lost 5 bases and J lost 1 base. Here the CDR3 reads CSVSRDRNTEAFF. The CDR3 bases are TGCAGCGTTTCCCGGGACAGGAACACTGAAGCTTTCTTT.

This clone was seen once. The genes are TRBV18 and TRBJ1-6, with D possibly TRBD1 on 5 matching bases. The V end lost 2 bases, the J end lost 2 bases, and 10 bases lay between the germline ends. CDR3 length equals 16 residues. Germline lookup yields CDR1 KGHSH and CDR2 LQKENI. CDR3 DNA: TGTGCCAGCTCACCAGGGGGAAGCGCCTATAATTCACCCCTCCACTTT. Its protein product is CASSPGGSAYNSPLHF.

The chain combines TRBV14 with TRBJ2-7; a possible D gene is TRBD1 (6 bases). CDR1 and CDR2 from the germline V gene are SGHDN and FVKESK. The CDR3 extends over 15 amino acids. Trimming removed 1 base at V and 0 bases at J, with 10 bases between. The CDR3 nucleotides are TGTGCCAGCAGCCAAGGACAGGCCCACTCCTACGAGCAGTACTTC. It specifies CASSQGQAHSYEQYF.

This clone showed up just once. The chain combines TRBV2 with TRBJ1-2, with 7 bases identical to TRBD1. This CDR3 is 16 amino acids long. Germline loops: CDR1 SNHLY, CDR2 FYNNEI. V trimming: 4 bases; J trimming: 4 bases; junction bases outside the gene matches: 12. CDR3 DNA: TGTGCCAGCAGTGGGGGAGGGGGGACAGCCGCCTATGGCTACACCTTC. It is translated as CASSGGGGTAAYGYTF.

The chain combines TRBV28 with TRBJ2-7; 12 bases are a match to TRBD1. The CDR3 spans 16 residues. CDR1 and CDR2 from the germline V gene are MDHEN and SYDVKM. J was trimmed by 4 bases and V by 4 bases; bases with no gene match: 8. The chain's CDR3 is CASSSLLGQGAYEQYF. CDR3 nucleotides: TGTGCCAGCAGTTCATTATTGGGACAGGGGGCTTACGAGCAGTACTTC.

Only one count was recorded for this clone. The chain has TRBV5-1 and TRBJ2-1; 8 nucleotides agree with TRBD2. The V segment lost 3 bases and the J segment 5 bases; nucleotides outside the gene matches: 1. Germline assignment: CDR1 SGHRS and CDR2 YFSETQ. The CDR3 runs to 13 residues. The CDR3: CASSSRGDNEQFF. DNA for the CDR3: TGCGCCAGCAGCTCGCGGGGGGACAATGAGCAGTTCTTC.

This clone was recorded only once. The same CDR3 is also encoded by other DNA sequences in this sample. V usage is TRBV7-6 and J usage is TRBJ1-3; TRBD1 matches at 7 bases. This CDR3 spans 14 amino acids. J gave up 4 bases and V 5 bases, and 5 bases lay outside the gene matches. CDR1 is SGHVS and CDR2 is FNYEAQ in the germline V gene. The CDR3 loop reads CASSKQGSGNTIYF. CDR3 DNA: TGTGCCAGCAGCAAACAGGGGAGCGGAAACACCATATATTTT.